The rows below give T cell receptor beta chains drawn from one sample of a study of T cell responses to AZD1222 COVID-19 vaccine. The assay was immunoSEQ multiplex PCR, and TCRdb's table has in-frame clones only and misses some. This table has more than 150,000 clones, less than 95% appearing once. This sample comprised peripheral blood, obtained on day 0 of AZD1222 vaccination. These receptors were taken from an adult in good health. Both conserved end residues are part of each CDR3. The D gene is left open where the match is weak. Clone sizes are given selectively: once, few, many, or a class where the clone is expanded.

len	j_gene	d_gene	abundance	v_gene	CDR3nt	CDR3aa
14	TRBJ1-5	NA	NA	TRBV7-2	TGTGCCAGCAGCTTAGTACCCAGTAGTCAGCCCCAGCATTTT	CASSLVPSSQPQHF
15	TRBJ2-3	NA	once	TRBV5-4	TGTGCCAGCAGCTTCGACTACGGCCCGAGTGATACGCAGTATTTT	CASSFDYGPSDTQYF
14	TRBJ2-7	TRBD2	NA	TRBV7-2	TGTGCCAGCAGCTCGGGGGGGGCGGGCTACGAGCAGTACTTC	CASSSGGAGYEQYF
13	TRBJ2-2	NA	NA	TRBV2	TGTGCCAGCACCCAGCCGAAAACCGGGGAGCTGTTTTTT	CASTQPKTGELFF
16	TRBJ1-2	TRBD1	NA	TRBV10-3	TGTGCCATCAGTTTAAACAGCGGGACAGCTAACTATGGCTACACCTTC	CAISLNSGTANYGYTF
15	TRBJ1-5	NA	NA	TRBV4-1	TGCGCCAGCAGCCAAGGGTTTGGGTACAATCAGCCCCAGCATTTT	CASSQGFGYNQPQHF
14	TRBJ2-3	NA	once	TRBV3-1/TRBV3-2	TGTGCCAGCAGCTTGATCCAGGGAACCGATACGCAGTATTTT	CASSLIQGTDTQYF
15	TRBJ1-1	NA	NA	TRBV19	TGTGCCAGTAGTATAGATCAGAGCCTGAACACTGAAGCTTTCTTT	CASSIDQSLNTEAFF
14	TRBJ2-7	NA	NA	TRBV19	TGTGCCAGTAGTACCCATTACGGGACCTGGCAGCAGTACTTC	CASSTHYGTWQQYF
17	TRBJ1-2	NA	once	TRBV7-9	TGTGCCAGCAGCGAAAATCCCAGGGGCGGGAATTTGGATGGCTACACCTTC	CASSENPRGGNLDGYTF
12	TRBJ1-5	NA	NA	TRBV19	TGTGCCACACGGAAGGGGTATCAGCCCCAGCATTTT	CATRKGYQPQHF
12	TRBJ2-5	NA	NA	TRBV18	TGTGCCAGCTCACAACTCCAAGAGACCCAGTACTTC	CASSQLQETQYF